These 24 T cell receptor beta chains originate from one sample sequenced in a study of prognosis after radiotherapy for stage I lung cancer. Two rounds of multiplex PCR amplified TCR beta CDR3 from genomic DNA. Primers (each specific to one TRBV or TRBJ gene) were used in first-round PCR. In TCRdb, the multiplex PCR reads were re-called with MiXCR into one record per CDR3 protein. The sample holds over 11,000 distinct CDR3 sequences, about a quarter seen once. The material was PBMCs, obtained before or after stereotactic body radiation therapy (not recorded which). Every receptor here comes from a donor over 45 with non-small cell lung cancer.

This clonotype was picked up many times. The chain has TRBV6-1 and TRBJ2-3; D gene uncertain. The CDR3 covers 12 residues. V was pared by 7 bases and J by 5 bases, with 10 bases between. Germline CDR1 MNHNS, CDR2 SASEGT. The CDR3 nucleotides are TGTGCCAGCAACGGATTGGGAGATACGCAGTATTTT. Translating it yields CASNGLGDTQYF.

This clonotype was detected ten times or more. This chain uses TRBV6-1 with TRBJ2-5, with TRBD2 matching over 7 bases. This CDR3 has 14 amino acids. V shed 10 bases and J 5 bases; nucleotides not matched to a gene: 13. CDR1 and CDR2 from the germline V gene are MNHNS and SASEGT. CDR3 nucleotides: TGTGCCACCAAACCGGGACTACAGGTGGAGACCCAGTACTTC. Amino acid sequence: CATKPGLQVETQYF.

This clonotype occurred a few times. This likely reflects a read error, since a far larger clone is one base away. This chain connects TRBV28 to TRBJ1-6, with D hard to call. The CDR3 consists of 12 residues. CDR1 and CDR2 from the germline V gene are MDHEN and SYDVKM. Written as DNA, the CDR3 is TGTGCCAGCAGTCGATGGGCCTCCTGGGCTCTCTTT. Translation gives CASSRWASWALF.

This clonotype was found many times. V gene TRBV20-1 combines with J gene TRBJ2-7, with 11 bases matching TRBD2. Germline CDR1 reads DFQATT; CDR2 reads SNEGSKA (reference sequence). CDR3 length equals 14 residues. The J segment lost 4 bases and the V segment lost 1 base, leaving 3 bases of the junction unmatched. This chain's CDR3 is CSARARLAGYEQYF. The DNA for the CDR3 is TGCAGTGCTAGAGCAAGACTAGCGGGGTACGAGCAGTACTTC.

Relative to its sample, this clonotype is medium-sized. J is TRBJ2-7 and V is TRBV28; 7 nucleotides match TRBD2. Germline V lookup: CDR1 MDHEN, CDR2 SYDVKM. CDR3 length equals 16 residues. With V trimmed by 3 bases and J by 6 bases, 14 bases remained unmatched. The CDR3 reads CASSFAGKKRDVEQYF. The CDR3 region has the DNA TGTGCCAGCAGTTTTGCAGGGAAGAAGCGGGATGTCGAGCAGTACTTC.

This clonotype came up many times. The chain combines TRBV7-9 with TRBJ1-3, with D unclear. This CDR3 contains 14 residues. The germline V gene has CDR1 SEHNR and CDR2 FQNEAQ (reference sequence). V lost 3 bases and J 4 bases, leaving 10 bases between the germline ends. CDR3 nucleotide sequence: TGTGCCAGCAGCTTGGGGAGATCGGGAAACACCATATATTTT. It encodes CASSLGRSGNTIYF.

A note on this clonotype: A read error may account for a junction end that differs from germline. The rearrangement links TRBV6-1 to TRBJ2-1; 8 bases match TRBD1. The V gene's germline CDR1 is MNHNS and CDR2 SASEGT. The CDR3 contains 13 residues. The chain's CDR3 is CVSPRGLSDEQFF. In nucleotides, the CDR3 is TGTGTCAGCCCCAGGGGGCTATCGGATGAGCAGTTCTTC.

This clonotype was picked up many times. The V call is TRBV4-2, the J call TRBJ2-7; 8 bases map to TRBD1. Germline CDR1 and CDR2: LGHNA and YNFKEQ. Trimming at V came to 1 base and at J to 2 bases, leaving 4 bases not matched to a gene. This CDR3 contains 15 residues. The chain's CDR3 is CASSQGQQGAYEQYF. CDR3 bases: TGTGCCAGCAGCCAAGGACAACAGGGGGCCTACGAGCAGTACTTC.

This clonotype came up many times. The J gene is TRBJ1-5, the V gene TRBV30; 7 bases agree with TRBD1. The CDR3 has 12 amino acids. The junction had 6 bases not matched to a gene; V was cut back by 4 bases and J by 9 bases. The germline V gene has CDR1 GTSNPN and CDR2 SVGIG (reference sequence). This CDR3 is CAWTDRYSPQHF. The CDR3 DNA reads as TGTGCCTGGACGGACAGGTATTCGCCCCAGCATTTT.

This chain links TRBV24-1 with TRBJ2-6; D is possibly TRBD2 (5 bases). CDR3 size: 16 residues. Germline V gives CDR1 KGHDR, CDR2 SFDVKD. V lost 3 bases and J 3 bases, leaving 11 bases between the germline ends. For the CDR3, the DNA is TGTGCCACCAGTGATAGAGGGAATTATGGGGCCAACGTCCTGACTTTC. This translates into CATSDRGNYGANVLTF.

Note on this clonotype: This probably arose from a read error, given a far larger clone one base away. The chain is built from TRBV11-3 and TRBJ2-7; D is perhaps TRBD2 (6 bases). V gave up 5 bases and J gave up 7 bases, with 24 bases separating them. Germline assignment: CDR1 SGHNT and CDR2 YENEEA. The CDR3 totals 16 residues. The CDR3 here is CASSPSGSWASREQYF. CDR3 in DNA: TGTGCCAGCAGCCCCAGCGGGTCGTGGGCCTCTCGTGAGCAGTACTTC.

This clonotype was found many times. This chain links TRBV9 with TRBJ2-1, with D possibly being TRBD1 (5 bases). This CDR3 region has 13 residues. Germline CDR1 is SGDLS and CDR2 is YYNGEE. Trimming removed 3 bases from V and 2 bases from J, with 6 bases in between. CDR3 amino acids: CASSGGAYNEQFF. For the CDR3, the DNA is TGTGCCAGCAGCGGGGGCGCCTACAATGAGCAGTTCTTC.

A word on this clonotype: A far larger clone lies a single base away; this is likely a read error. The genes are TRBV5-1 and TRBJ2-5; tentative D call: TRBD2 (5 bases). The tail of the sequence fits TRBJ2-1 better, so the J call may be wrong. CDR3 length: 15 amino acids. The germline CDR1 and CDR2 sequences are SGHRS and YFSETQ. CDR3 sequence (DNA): TGCGCCAGCAGCTTTACTAGAGGGAGTAGGAATGAGCAGTTCTTC. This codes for CASSFTRGSRNEQFF.

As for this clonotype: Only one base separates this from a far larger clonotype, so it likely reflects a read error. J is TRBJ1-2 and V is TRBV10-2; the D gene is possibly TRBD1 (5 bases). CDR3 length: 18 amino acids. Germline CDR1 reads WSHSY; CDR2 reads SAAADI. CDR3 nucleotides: TGTGCCAGCATACCCCGTACGGGGGGGGAGGGCACTAACTATGGCTACACCTTC. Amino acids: CASIPRTGGEGTNYGYTF.

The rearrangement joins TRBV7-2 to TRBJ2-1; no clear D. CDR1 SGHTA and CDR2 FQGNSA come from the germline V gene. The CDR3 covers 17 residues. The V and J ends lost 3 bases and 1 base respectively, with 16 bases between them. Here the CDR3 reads CASSLRPHTGSYNEQFF. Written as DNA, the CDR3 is TGTGCCAGCAGCTTGAGACCCCATACCGGGTCCTACAATGAGCAGTTCTTC.

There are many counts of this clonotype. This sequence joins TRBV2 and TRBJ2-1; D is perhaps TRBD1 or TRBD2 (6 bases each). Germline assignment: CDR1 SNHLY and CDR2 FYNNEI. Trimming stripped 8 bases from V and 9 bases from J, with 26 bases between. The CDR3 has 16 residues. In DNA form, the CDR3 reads TGTGCCAGCCCCACCGGGGGCCGGGGCAATTACGGTGAGCAGTTCTTC. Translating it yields CASPTGGRGNYGEQFF.

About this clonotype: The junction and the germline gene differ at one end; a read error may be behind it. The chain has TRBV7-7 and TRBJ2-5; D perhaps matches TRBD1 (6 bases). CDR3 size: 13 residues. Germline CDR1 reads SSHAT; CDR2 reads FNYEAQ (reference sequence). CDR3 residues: CASSRLEGETKYF. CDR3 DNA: TGTGCTAGCAGCCGACTCGAGGGGGAGACCAAGTACTTC.

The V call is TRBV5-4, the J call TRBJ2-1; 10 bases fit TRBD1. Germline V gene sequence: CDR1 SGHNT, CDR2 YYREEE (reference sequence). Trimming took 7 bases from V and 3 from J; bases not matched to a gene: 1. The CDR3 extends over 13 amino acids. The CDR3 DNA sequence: TGTGCCAGCCGGACAGGGGGCTACAATGAGCAGTTCTTC. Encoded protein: CASRTGGYNEQFF. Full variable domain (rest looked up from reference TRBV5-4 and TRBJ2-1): ETGVTQSPTHLIKTRGQQVTLRCSSQSGHNTVSWYQQALGQGPQFIFQYYREEENGRGNFPPRFSGLQFPNYSSELNVNALELDDSALYLCASRTGGYNEQFFGPGTRLTVL.

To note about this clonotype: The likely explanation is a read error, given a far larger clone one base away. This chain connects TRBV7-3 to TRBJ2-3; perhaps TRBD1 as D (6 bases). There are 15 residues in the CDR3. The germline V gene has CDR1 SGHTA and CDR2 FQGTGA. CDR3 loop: CASNLGGGPTDTQYF. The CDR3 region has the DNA TGTGCCAGCAACTTAGGGGGTGGACCCACAGATACGCAGTATTTT.

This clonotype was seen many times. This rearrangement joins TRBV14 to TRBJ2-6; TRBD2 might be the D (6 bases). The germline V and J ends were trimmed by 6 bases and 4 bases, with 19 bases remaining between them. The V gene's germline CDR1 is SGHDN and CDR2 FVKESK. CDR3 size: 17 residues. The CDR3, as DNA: TGTGCCAGCAGTCCAGGGTGGGGGGTACCCGGGGCCAACGTCCTGACTTTC. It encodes CASSPGWGVPGANVLTF.

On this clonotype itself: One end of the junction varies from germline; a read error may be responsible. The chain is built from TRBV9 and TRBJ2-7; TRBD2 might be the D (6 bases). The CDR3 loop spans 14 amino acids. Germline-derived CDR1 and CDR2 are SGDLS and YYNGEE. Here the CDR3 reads CASSGGIGSYEQYF. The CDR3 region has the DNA TGCGCCAGCAGCGGTGGTATCGGGAGCTACGAGCAGTACTTC.

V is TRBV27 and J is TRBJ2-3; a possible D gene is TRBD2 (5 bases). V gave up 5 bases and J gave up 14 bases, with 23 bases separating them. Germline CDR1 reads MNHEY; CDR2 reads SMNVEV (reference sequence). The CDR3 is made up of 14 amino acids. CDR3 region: CASSPFPLRDLLYF. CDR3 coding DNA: TGTGCCAGCAGTCCATTCCCCCTACGGGATTTGTTGTATTTT.

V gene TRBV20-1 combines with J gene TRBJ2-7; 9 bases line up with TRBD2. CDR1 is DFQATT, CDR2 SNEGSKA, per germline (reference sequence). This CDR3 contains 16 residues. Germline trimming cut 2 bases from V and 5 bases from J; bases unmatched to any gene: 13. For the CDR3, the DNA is TGCAGTGCTAGAACATCCTGGGTTAGCGGGAGCAACGAGCAGTACTTC. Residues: CSARTSWVSGSNEQYF.

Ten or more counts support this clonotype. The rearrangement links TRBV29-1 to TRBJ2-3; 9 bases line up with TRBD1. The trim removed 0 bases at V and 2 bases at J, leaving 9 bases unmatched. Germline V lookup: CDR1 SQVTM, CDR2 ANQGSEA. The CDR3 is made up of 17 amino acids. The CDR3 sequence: CSVEDVTGDRATDTQYF. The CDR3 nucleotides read TGCAGCGTTGAAGATGTAACCGGGGACAGGGCCACAGATACGCAGTATTTT.